This paragraph reports one TCR beta chain. What it recognizes is unknown. This record comes from a study of cytomegalovirus exposure and HLA in healthy donors. Across the study: Among the approximately 430 donors who were genotyped, about 80% fell in the genetic ancestry cluster that is associated with self-reported Caucasian donors. General study points: A previous analysis found most TCR beta V segments productive roughly 90% or roughly 30% of the time. A missense DCLRE1C variant was associated with V- and J-gene trimming of TCR beta chains in a later analysis, and an independent cohort replicated the association.

Donors were ostensibly healthy at sampling, although undocumented immune exposures were probable. The PCR had 60 Vbeta and 13 Jbeta primers. Sequencing used immunoSEQ multiplex PCR; TCRdb keeps in-frame clones, though not all of them. The sample carries around 130,000 clones, 80% to 90% recorded once. The sequencing sample was made of PBMCs. This TCR derives from a woman in her 40s in good health and CMV-seropositive.

The CDR3 reads CASSNRNIAHDGTDTQYF. The CDR3 DNA reads as TGTGCCAGCAGTAACCGGAATATAGCTCACGATGGCACAGATACGCAGTATTTT. The chain employs TRBV27 and TRBJ2-3; D ambiguous. CDR3 length: 18 residues. Trimming stripped 5 bases from V and 1 base from J, with 22 bases between. Germline V gene lookup returns CDR1 MNHEY and CDR2 SMNVEV (reference sequence).